This passage covers 2 T cell receptor beta chains from one sample sequenced in a study of shared clonotypes between healthy human individuals. Measured with immunoSEQ multiplex PCR; TCRdb has only the in-frame clones, and not every one. This table holds roughly 1,500,000 clones, approximately 98.5% found once. Sequenced sample: naive CD4+ T cells sorted from blood. Subset given: CD45RA+ positively selected. Receptors originate from a man aged 25 to 40 in good health.

V usage is TRBV7-2 and J usage is TRBJ2-5; 13 nucleotides agree with TRBD2. Germline CDR1 is SGHTA and CDR2 is FQGNSA. V dropped 8 bases and J dropped 2; count of bases not matched to a gene: 2. This CDR3 contains 14 residues. CDR3 protein: CASGLAGVQETQYF. The DNA of the CDR3 is TGTGCCAGCGGACTAGCGGGAGTGCAAGAGACCCAGTACTTC. The entire variable domain, with the rest obtained from reference TRBV7-2 and TRBJ2-5, is as follows: GAGVSQSPSNKVTEKGKDVELRCDPISGHTALYWYRQSLGQGLEFLIYFQGNSAPDKSGLPSDRFSAERTGGSVSTLTIQRTQQEDSAVYLCASGLAGVQETQYFGPGTRLLVL.

This clone was picked up one time. This sequence joins TRBV28 and TRBJ2-2; no clear D gene. This CDR3 is built from 15 residues. The germline V gene has CDR1 MDHEN and CDR2 SYDVKM. The V end lost 1 base, the J end lost 1 base, and 7 bases lay between the germline ends. This CDR3 reads CASSLSYRNTGELFF. CDR3 in DNA: TGTGCCAGCAGTTTATCCTACAGGAACACCGGGGAGCTGTTTTTT.